This entry describes one T cell receptor beta chain. The antigen remains unidentified. Different DNA sequences within this sample yield the same CDR3. This CDR3 has 15 amino acids. Germline loops: CDR1 SGDLS, CDR2 YYNGEE. Trimming removed 2 bases from V and 4 bases from J; junction bases left unmatched: 0. The repertoire was sequenced with immunoSEQ multiplex PCR; TCRdb's copy has only in-frame clones and lacks some. The sample comprises about 2.1 million clones, around 93% of which are singletons, and roughly 1.8% rests with the top ten. This record comes from a study of shared clonotypes between healthy human individuals. Study context: Serving as donors were a couple of women and three men, whose ages spanned 18 to 49. The study used three CD4 naive, three CD4 memory, two CD8 naive and one CD8 memory plate per donor. Overall study results and limits: Despite large depth, rarefaction showed incomplete sorted-subset sequencing. The authors expected sequencing depth to affect clonotype sharing among donors.

In the naive CD8 group, cells lacked CD45RO and were positively selected for CCR7, so terminally differentiated effector memory CD45RA+ cells were left out. The receptor's source is a young man in good health. Some clones in this sample may be carry-over from other donors' samples. The V and J genes are TRBV9 and TRBJ2-1; 13 bases map to TRBD2. Sequencing was carried out using naive CD8+ T cells from PBMCs. The CDR3 sequence is CASSVGLAGYNEQFF. For the CDR3, the DNA is TGTGCCAGCAGCGTGGGACTAGCGGGGTACAATGAGCAGTTCTTC.